This T cell receptor beta chain stems from a study of T-cell memory formation after mild COVID-19. Study context: Largely, TCR clusters stayed within a single donor.

Details on this clonotype: Its antigen is not identified.

TCR alpha and TCR beta cDNA libraries carrying sample barcodes and UMIs were produced by 5'RACE using constant-segment primers. TCRdb re-derived calls from the 5' RACE reads in MiXCR, one entry per CDR3 protein. The profile covers roughly 50,000 distinct CDR3 sequences, with 12% appearing a single time and around 23% taken by the ten largest. The V end was cut by 8 bases, the J end by 8 bases, with 31 bases between. The length of the CDR3 is 18 residues. Germline V gene sequence: CDR1 MNHEY, CDR2 SVGEGT. Study-wide results and limits: Clones that got smaller from day 15 to 85 had even CD4/CD8, while clones growing later tipped toward CD4+. There were some responding clones in pre-infection memory, which suggested that cross-reactive memory had joined.

Sequencing was performed on PBMCs or a T cell subset sorted from them (not recorded which). The sequence was obtained from a man younger than 30 who had mild COVID-19 (a few samples of this study predate the infection). Cell type and time point are not known. The chain joins TRBV6-2 or TRBV6-3 to TRBJ2-1; tentatively, D is TRBD1 or TRBD2 (5 bases each). The CDR3 region has the DNA TGTGCCAGCGCCTATCACATGGGCAGGGACCATTCCTTCTATGAGCAGTTCTTC. The encoded protein is CASAYHMGRDHSFYEQFF.